These T cell receptor beta chains were read from a single sample in a study of regulatory T cells in long-lasting Graves disease. MiXCR, applied by TCRdb to the multiplex PCR reads, yields one record per CDR3 protein. The sample shows more than 350,000 distinct CDR3 sequences, roughly 21% of them seen only once. Material: peripheral blood mononuclear cells (PBMCs), obtained when the disease was refractory, from a patient treated with antithyroid drugs. The receptors derive from a female donor with Graves disease. Both conserved end residues are part of each CDR3. The D gene is left open where the match is weak. Size values are once, few and many counts, or a class for expanded clones, and some rows have none.

d_call: TRBD1; j_call: TRBJ1-5; v_call: TRBV19; clone_size: few; cdr3_nt: TGTGCCAGTTCGAGACAGGGCCCTAGGGATCTCCAGCATTTT; cdr3_aa: CASSRQGPRDLQHF
d_call: TRBD1; j_call: TRBJ2-2; v_call: TRBV5-5; clone_size: -; cdr3_nt: TGTGCCAGCAGCACACGGACAGGGCCCGGGGAGCTGTTTTTT; cdr3_aa: CASSTRTGPGELFF
d_call: -; j_call: TRBJ2-4; v_call: TRBV4-1; clone_size: few; cdr3_nt: TGCGCCAGCAGCCCCGCTTCGGCCAAAAACATTCAGTACTTC; cdr3_aa: CASSPASAKNIQYF
d_call: TRBD2; j_call: TRBJ2-7; v_call: TRBV20-1; clone_size: many; cdr3_nt: TGCAGTGCCGGGACTAGCGGATCCTACGAGCAGTACTTC; cdr3_aa: CSAGTSGSYEQYF
d_call: TRBD2; j_call: TRBJ2-7; v_call: TRBV2; clone_size: many; cdr3_nt: TGTGCCAGCAGGGATAGGACTAGCGGGAGGGGATCCTACGAGCAGTACTTC; cdr3_aa: CASRDRTSGRGSYEQYF
d_call: TRBD1; j_call: TRBJ2-7; v_call: TRBV6-1; clone_size: few; cdr3_nt: TGTGCCAGCAGTACACCGGGACAGGTACCCTACGAGCAGTACTTC; cdr3_aa: CASSTPGQVPYEQYF
d_call: -; j_call: TRBJ1-2; v_call: TRBV27; clone_size: many; cdr3_nt: TGTGCCAGCAGTTCGCAGACAGGTGGTCTTGGCTACACCTTC; cdr3_aa: CASSSQTGGLGYTF
d_call: -; j_call: TRBJ1-2; v_call: TRBV10-3; clone_size: -; cdr3_nt: TGTGCCATCAGTGACCTCGGGTGGGGCTACACCTTC; cdr3_aa: CAISDLGWGYTF
d_call: -; j_call: TRBJ2-1; v_call: TRBV11-3; clone_size: once; cdr3_nt: TGTGCCAGCAGCTCCCTTGCGGGCGAGCAGTTCTTC; cdr3_aa: CASSSLAGEQFF
d_call: TRBD1; j_call: TRBJ1-1; v_call: TRBV18; clone_size: -; cdr3_nt: TGTGCCAGCTCACTCCAGGACAGGGGTGGAGGGACTGAAGCTTTCTTT; cdr3_aa: CASSLQDRGGGTEAFF
d_call: TRBD2; j_call: TRBJ2-7; v_call: TRBV20-1; clone_size: few; cdr3_nt: TGCAGTGCAAATCGAGTCCCGGGACTAGCGGGGGACTACGAGCAGTACTTC; cdr3_aa: CSANRVPGLAGDYEQYF
d_call: -; j_call: TRBJ1-1; v_call: TRBV9; clone_size: -; cdr3_nt: TGTGCCAGCAGTGGTCAGACTACTGAAGCTTTCTTT; cdr3_aa: CASSGQTTEAFF
d_call: -; j_call: TRBJ2-5; v_call: TRBV18; clone_size: few; cdr3_nt: TGTGCCAGCTCACCGGGTGGGGGCACTGGAGAGACCCAGTACTTC; cdr3_aa: CASSPGGGTGETQYF
d_call: -; j_call: TRBJ1-1; v_call: TRBV25-1; clone_size: -; cdr3_nt: TGTGCCAGCAGTGAATCGGAGGGGGGGAGGACTGAAGCTTTCTTT; cdr3_aa: CASSESEGGRTEAFF
d_call: -; j_call: TRBJ1-2; v_call: TRBV5-5; clone_size: -; cdr3_nt: TGTGCCAGCAGCTTATGGGGGGCCCCTATCTATGGCTACACCTTC; cdr3_aa: CASSLWGAPIYGYTF
d_call: -; j_call: TRBJ1-5; v_call: TRBV15; clone_size: many; cdr3_nt: TGTGCCACCAGCAGAGGGGGGGCAGGGAGTCAGCCCCAGCATTTT; cdr3_aa: CATSRGGAGSQPQHF
d_call: -; j_call: TRBJ1-2; v_call: TRBV5-1; clone_size: -; cdr3_nt: TGCGCCAGCAGCCTGACAGGACTCGACGGCTACACCTTC; cdr3_aa: CASSLTGLDGYTF
d_call: TRBD2; j_call: TRBJ2-3; v_call: TRBV12-3/TRBV12-4; clone_size: -; cdr3_nt: TGTGCCAGCAGCCCGGGACTACTCAACACAGATACGCAGTATTTT; cdr3_aa: CASSPGLLNTDTQYF
d_call: TRBD2; j_call: TRBJ2-1; v_call: TRBV7-2; clone_size: few; cdr3_nt: TGTGCCAGCAGCTTAAGATCAGCGGGAGGGGGGTTCGTGGCTATTACAGGGAATGAGCAGTTCTTC; cdr3_aa: CASSLRSAGGGFVAITGNEQFF
d_call: -; j_call: TRBJ2-2; v_call: TRBV28; clone_size: many; cdr3_nt: TGTGCCAGCAGTTTATCTGGGTCCTCCGGGGAGCTGTTTTTT; cdr3_aa: CASSLSGSSGELFF
d_call: TRBD1; j_call: TRBJ1-4; v_call: TRBV13; clone_size: few; cdr3_nt: TGTGCCAGCAGCCGAGACAGGGGAGAAAAACTGTTTTTT; cdr3_aa: CASSRDRGEKLFF
d_call: TRBD2; j_call: TRBJ2-3; v_call: TRBV20-1; clone_size: -; cdr3_nt: TGCAGTGCTAGAGATGTGGGTGGGACTAGCTACACAGATACGCAGTATTTT; cdr3_aa: CSARDVGGTSYTDTQYF
d_call: TRBD1; j_call: TRBJ2-5; v_call: TRBV28; clone_size: many; cdr3_nt: TGTGCCAGCAGCTTACAGGGGTTTGAGACCCAGTACTTC; cdr3_aa: CASSLQGFETQYF
d_call: TRBD1; j_call: TRBJ1-4; v_call: TRBV6-5; clone_size: -; cdr3_nt: TGTGCCAGCAGTTTGACAGGGGATTGGGCAACTAATGAAAAACTGTTTTTT; cdr3_aa: CASSLTGDWATNEKLFF
d_call: -; j_call: TRBJ2-2; v_call: TRBV5-8; clone_size: -; cdr3_nt: TGTGCTAGCAGCTTAGGACAGTTCACCGGGGAGCTGTTTTTT; cdr3_aa: CASSLGQFTGELFF
d_call: -; j_call: TRBJ2-2; v_call: TRBV28; clone_size: -; cdr3_nt: TGTGCCAGCAGTTTCCGGGGTTACCGGGAGCTGTTTTTT; cdr3_aa: CASSFRGYRELFF
d_call: TRBD1; j_call: TRBJ1-5; v_call: TRBV19; clone_size: -; cdr3_nt: TGTGCCAGTAGTGCGGACAGGGGCCGAGGGAGCAATCAGCCCCAGCATTTT; cdr3_aa: CASSADRGRGSNQPQHF
d_call: -; j_call: TRBJ2-3; v_call: TRBV7-2; clone_size: -; cdr3_nt: TGTGCCAGCAGCATACGATCTAGCAGCACAGATACGCAGTATTTT; cdr3_aa: CASSIRSSSTDTQYF
d_call: -; j_call: TRBJ1-2; v_call: TRBV9; clone_size: few; cdr3_nt: TGTGCCAGCAGCGTAGACGGGGTTGCTGGCTACACCTTC; cdr3_aa: CASSVDGVAGYTF
d_call: TRBD1; j_call: TRBJ1-1; v_call: TRBV28; clone_size: many; cdr3_nt: TGTGCCAGCGGACAGGGGTATCGCACTGAAGCTTTCTTT; cdr3_aa: CASGQGYRTEAFF
d_call: TRBD1; j_call: TRBJ2-2; v_call: TRBV19; clone_size: many; cdr3_nt: TGTGCCAGTGACCGGACAGGGATGCGGGTGAACACCGGGGAGCTGTTTTTT; cdr3_aa: CASDRTGMRVNTGELFF
d_call: -; j_call: TRBJ1-4; v_call: TRBV30; clone_size: -; cdr3_nt: TGTGCCTGGAGTGGGCGGTCGGGGGCAACTAATGAAAAACCGTTTTTT; cdr3_aa: CAWSGRSGATNEKPFF
d_call: -; j_call: TRBJ1-6; v_call: TRBV20-1; clone_size: -; cdr3_nt: TGCAGTGCTAGCCCTGACTCCGATTCCGGTTCACCCCTCCACTTT; cdr3_aa: CSASPDSDSGSPLHF
d_call: -; j_call: TRBJ2-7; v_call: TRBV7-9; clone_size: few; cdr3_nt: TGTGCCAGCAGCTTACCTATGGACAAGCCCGATGACGAGCAGTACTTC; cdr3_aa: CASSLPMDKPDDEQYF
d_call: -; j_call: TRBJ2-5; v_call: TRBV7-9; clone_size: many; cdr3_nt: TGTGCCAGCAGCCAAGACACCTACCAAGAGACCCAGTACTTC; cdr3_aa: CASSQDTYQETQYF
d_call: -; j_call: TRBJ2-7; v_call: TRBV6-4; clone_size: many; cdr3_nt: TGTGCCAGCAGTGACGGCCACGAGCAGTACTTC; cdr3_aa: CASSDGHEQYF
d_call: -; j_call: TRBJ2-5; v_call: TRBV12-3/TRBV12-4; clone_size: many; cdr3_nt: TGTGCCAGCAGACCGGCTAAGGGACCCCAAGAGACCCAGTACTTC; cdr3_aa: CASRPAKGPQETQYF
d_call: TRBD1; j_call: TRBJ2-7; v_call: TRBV5-1; clone_size: -; cdr3_nt: TGCGCCAGCAAACCGGGACAGGGCGCCGAGCAGTACTTC; cdr3_aa: CASKPGQGAEQYF
d_call: TRBD1; j_call: TRBJ2-7; v_call: TRBV4-2; clone_size: -; cdr3_nt: TGTGCCAGCAGCCAGAAAGGACAGGGTTTGGACGAGCAGTACTTC; cdr3_aa: CASSQKGQGLDEQYF
d_call: TRBD1; j_call: TRBJ1-5; v_call: TRBV28; clone_size: many; cdr3_nt: TGTGCCAGCACTATGGGGACAGGCAATCAGCCCCAGCATTTT; cdr3_aa: CASTMGTGNQPQHF